A single sample gave rise to the 14 T cell receptor beta chains below, sequenced in a study of blood T cell repertoires in COVID-19 (dated by TCRdb to 2020 to 2021). The library came from the immunoSEQ multiplex PCR assay. TCRdb carries this immuneACCESS record with in-frame sequences only. Its versions omit some clonotypes, under half of them owing to an unresolved V gene in the studies checked, with the rest unexplained. The table for this sample lists approximately 180,000 clones; more than 70% of them were counted only once. Approximately 5.6% of the sample goes to the ten largest clones. Specimen: peripheral blood. Receptor source: a man aged 35 to 55 with active or convalescent COVID-19.

The count of this clone is one. This chain uses TRBV2 with TRBJ2-5; D is undetermined. V was pared by 6 bases and J by 9 bases, with 20 bases between. CDR1 SNHLY and CDR2 FYNNEI come from the germline V gene. The CDR3 is made up of 14 amino acids. This CDR3 is CASSEPEQYVAQYF. The CDR3 bases are TGTGCCAGCAGCGAACCCGAGCAATATGTGGCCCAGTACTTC. The whole variable domain, remainder taken from reference TRBV2 and TRBJ2-5, is EPEVTQTPSHQVTQMGQEVILRCVPISNHLYFYWYRQILGQKVEFLVSFYNNEISEKSEIFDDQFSVERPDGSNFTLKIRSTKLEDSAMYFCASSEPEQYVAQYFGPGTRLLVL.

This clone was observed once. This rearrangement joins TRBV5-1 to TRBJ2-2, with D possibly being TRBD2 (7 bases). The CDR3 contains 21 residues. V was shortened by 3 bases and J by 1 base, with 28 bases between the two germline ends. Germline loops: CDR1 SGHRS, CDR2 YFSETQ. The CDR3 DNA follows: TGCGCCAGCAGCTGGGGCGGCGGGGGACCGGGGGCGCGTCGGAACACCGGGGAGCTGTTTTTT. Its protein is CASSWGGGGPGARRNTGELFF.

As for this clone: A junction boundary mismatches the germline segment, possibly from a read error. The chain has TRBV30 and TRBJ2-7; D possibly corresponds to TRBD2 (6 bases). The CDR3 is 11 amino acids. Germline CDR1 reads GTSNPN; CDR2 reads SVGIG (reference sequence). The CDR3, as DNA: TGTGCCTGGGACCCGGGAGCTATCCCCCTCTTC. Residues: CAWDPGAIPLF. Full variable domain (missing parts from reference TRBV30 and TRBJ2-7): SQTIHQWPATLVQPVGSPLSLECTVEGTSNPNLYWYRQAAGRGLQLLFYSVGIGQISSEVPQNLSASRPQDRQFILSSKKLLLSDSGFYLCAWDPGAIPLFGPGTRLTVT.

V usage is TRBV2 and J usage is TRBJ2-7; a weak D match, TRBD2 (6 bases). V shed 8 bases and J shed 2 bases, with 13 bases lying between them. The CDR3 contains 13 residues. Germline V gives CDR1 SNHLY, CDR2 FYNNEI. CDR3: CASGGQEAYEQYF. For the CDR3, the DNA is TGTGCCAGCGGAGGGCAGGAAGCCTACGAGCAGTACTTC.

The chain uses TRBV19 and TRBJ1-3; 9 bases are shared with TRBD1. This CDR3 contains 15 residues. Germline assignment: CDR1 LNHDA and CDR2 SQIVND (reference sequence). V lost 7 bases, J lost 4 bases, and 8 bases stayed unmatched. CDR3 DNA sequence: TGTGCCAGTACCAGGGACAGGGTCTCCGGAAACACCATATATTTT. This encodes CASTRDRVSGNTIYF.

The chain employs TRBV29-1 and TRBJ2-7, with D hard to call. This CDR3 spans 12 amino acids. Germline CDR1 SQVTM, CDR2 ANQGSEA. The ends were cut back, 6 bases at V and 2 bases at J, with 11 bases in the middle. The CDR3: CSVETEPYEQYF. The DNA for the CDR3 is TGCAGCGTGGAGACGGAACCCTACGAGCAGTACTTC.

This chain's CDR3 is CASRPTGRVTEAFF. CDR3 bases: TGTGCCAGCAGACCCACAGGGAGGGTCACTGAAGCTTTCTTT. This chain connects TRBV6-5 to TRBJ1-1; TRBD1 might be the D (6 bases). V was trimmed by 6 bases and J by 4 bases, leaving 15 bases between them. The V gene's germline CDR1 is MNHEY and CDR2 SVGAGI. This CDR3 has 14 residues.

The rearrangement links TRBV19 to TRBJ2-7; TRBD1 aligns across 7 bases. Germline V lookup: CDR1 LNHDA, CDR2 SQIVND (reference sequence). This CDR3 has 14 amino acids. Unmatched junction bases numbered 4, after V lost 4 bases and J lost 1 base. This chain's CDR3 is CASSTTGNSYEQYF. The CDR3 DNA reads TGTGCCAGTAGTACGACAGGGAATTCCTACGAGCAGTACTTC.

The chain recombines TRBV12-3 or TRBV12-4 with TRBJ2-7; D may be TRBD2 (5 bases). The CDR3 extends over 13 amino acids. V lost 7 bases, J lost 4 bases, and 14 bases lay in between. CDR3 DNA: TGTGCCAGCAAATCCGGGATTAGGTACGAGCAGTACTTC. It encodes CASKSGIRYEQYF.

The genes are TRBV19 and TRBJ2-7; TRBD2 aligns across 8 bases. Losses at the gene ends were 3 bases for V and 0 bases for J; bases not matched to a gene: 10. The CDR3 is 17 amino acids. The germline CDR1 and CDR2 sequences are LNHDA and SQIVND (reference sequence). The CDR3: CASSIRGVSGGSYEQYF. The CDR3 nucleotides read TGTGCCAGTAGTATTAGGGGTGTGAGCGGGGGCTCCTACGAGCAGTACTTC. The full variable domain, in which reference TRBV19 and TRBJ2-7 provide the parts outside the CDR3, is DGGITQSPKYLFRKEGQNVTLSCEQNLNHDAMYWYRQDPGQGLRLIYYSQIVNDFQKGDIAEGYSVSREKKESFPLTVTSAQKNPTAFYLCASSIRGVSGGSYEQYFGPGTRLTVT.

The V and J genes are TRBV20-1 and TRBJ2-3; a possible D gene is TRBD2 (6 bases). Germline CDR1 and CDR2: DFQATT and SNEGSKA (reference sequence). Trimming shortened V by 4 bases and J by 6 bases, and 8 bases separated the two germline ends. The CDR3 runs 11 residues. The CDR3, as DNA: TGCAGTGCTACGGAGGGGGATACGCAGTATTTT. As protein: CSATEGDTQYF.

The chain combines TRBV3-1 (or the pseudogene TRBV3-2) with TRBJ1-2; D is undetermined. Per the germline V gene, CDR1 is LGHDT and CDR2 is YNNKEL (reference sequence). The CDR3 consists of 14 residues. The germline V and J ends were trimmed by 1 base and 8 bases, with 14 bases remaining between them. The DNA of the CDR3 is TGTGCCAGCAGCCAAGTTGAGGGCGCGCAGGGCTACACCTTC. Translation gives CASSQVEGAQGYTF.

The rearrangement joins TRBV7-9 to TRBJ1-1, with 7 bases matching TRBD1. Germline-derived CDR1 and CDR2 are SEHNR and FQNEAQ (reference sequence). CDR3 length: 15 amino acids. V trimming: 0 bases; J trimming: 5 bases; junction bases outside the gene matches: 6. DNA for the CDR3: TGTGCCAGCAGCTTAGCAGGGGGCGGAAATACTGAAGCTTTCTTT. Amino acids: CASSLAGGGNTEAFF.

The sample holds one count of this clone. The chain has TRBV10-3 and TRBJ1-2; D is uncertain. In germline, CDR1 is ENHRY, CDR2 SYGVKD. Trimming pared 0 bases from V and 3 bases from J, leaving 8 bases between. The CDR3 runs 14 residues. Written as DNA, the CDR3 is TGTGCCATCAGTGAGTCACGGGTTGACTATGGCTACACCTTC. Translation gives CAISESRVDYGYTF.